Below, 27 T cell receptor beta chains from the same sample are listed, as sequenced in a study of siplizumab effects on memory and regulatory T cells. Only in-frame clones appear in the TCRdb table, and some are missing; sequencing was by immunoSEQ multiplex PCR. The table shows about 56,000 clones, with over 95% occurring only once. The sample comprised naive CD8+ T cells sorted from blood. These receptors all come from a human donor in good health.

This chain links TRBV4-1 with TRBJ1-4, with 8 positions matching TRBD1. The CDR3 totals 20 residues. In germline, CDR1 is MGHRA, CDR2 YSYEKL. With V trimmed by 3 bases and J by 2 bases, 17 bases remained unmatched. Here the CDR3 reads CASSHLPGQAVLGTNEKLFF. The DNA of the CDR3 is TGCGCCAGCAGCCATCTACCGGGACAGGCTGTCTTAGGTACTAATGAAAAACTGTTTTTT.

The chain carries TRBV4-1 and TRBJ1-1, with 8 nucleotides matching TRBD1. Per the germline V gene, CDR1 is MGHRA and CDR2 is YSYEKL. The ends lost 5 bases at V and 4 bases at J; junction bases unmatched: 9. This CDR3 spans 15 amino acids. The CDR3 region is CASSAYRGEVTEAFF. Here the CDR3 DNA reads TGCGCCAGCAGCGCCTACAGGGGGGAGGTCACTGAAGCTTTCTTT.

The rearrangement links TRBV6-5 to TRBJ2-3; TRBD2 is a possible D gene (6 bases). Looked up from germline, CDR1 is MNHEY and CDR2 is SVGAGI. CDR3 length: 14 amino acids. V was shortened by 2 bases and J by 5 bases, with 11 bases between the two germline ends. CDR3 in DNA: TGTGCCAGCAGTTACCGACTAGTTGGAGATACGCAGTATTTT. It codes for CASSYRLVGDTQYF.

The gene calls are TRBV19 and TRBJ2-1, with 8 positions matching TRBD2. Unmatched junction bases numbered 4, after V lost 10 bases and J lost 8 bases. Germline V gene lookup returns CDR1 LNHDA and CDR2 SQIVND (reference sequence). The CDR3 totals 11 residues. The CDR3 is CATLAGYEQFF. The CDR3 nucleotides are TGTGCCACCTTAGCGGGATATGAGCAGTTCTTC.

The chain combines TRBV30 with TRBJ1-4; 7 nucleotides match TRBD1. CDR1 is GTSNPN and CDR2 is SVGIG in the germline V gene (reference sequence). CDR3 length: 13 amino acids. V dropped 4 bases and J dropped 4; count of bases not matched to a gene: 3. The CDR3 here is CAWTGDSNEKLFF. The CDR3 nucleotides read TGTGCCTGGACTGGGGACAGTAATGAAAAACTGTTTTTT.

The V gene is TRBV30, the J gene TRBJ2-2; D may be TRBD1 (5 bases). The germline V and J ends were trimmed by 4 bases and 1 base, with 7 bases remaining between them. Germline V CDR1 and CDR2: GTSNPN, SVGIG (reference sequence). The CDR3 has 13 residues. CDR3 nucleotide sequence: TGTGCCTGGAAGCAGGGGAACACCGGGGAGCTGTTTTTT. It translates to CAWKQGNTGELFF.

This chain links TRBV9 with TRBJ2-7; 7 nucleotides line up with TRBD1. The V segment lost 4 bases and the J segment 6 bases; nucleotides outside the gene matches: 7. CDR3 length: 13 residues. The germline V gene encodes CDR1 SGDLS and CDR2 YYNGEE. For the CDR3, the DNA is TGTGCCAGCAGCCAGGGGGTAATGCGCGAGCAGTACTTC. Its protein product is CASSQGVMREQYF. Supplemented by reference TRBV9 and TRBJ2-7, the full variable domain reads DSGVTQTPKHLITATGQRVTLRCSPRSGDLSVYWYQQSLDQGLQFLIQYYNGEERAKGNILERFSAQQFPDLHSELNLSSLELGDSALYFCASSQGVMREQYFGPGTRLTVT.

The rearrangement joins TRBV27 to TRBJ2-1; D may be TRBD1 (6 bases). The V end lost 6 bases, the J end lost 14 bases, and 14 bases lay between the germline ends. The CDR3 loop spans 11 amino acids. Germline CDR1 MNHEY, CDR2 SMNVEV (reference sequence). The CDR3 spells CASSAGAGKFF. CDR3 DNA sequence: TGTGCCAGCAGCGCAGGGGCAGGGAAGTTCTTC.

Here the CDR3 reads CASSSGTGYEKLFF. The CDR3 DNA follows: TGTGCCAGCAGCTCCGGGACAGGGTATGAAAAACTGTTTTTT. This chain links TRBV9 with TRBJ1-4, with 9 nucleotides matching TRBD1. The CDR3 extends over 14 amino acids. V trimming: 4 bases; J trimming: 6 bases; junction bases outside the gene matches: 4. In germline, CDR1 is SGDLS, CDR2 YYNGEE.

The CDR3 nucleotides are TGTGCCAGCAGCTTGGACAGGGGGCCGGGGTATGGCTACACCTTC. The encoded protein is CASSLDRGPGYGYTF. The gene calls are TRBV5-5 and TRBJ1-2; 9 bases fit TRBD1. This CDR3 has 15 amino acids. Germline V gene lookup returns CDR1 SGHKS and CDR2 YYEKEE (reference sequence). The junction had 5 bases not matched to a gene; V was cut back by 0 bases and J by 5 bases.

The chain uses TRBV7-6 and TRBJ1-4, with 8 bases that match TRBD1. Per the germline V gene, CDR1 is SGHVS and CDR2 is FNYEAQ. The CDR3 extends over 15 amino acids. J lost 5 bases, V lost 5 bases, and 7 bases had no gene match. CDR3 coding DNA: TGTGCCAGCAGCCTGTCAGGGGGCTCGAATGAAAAACTGTTTTTT. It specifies CASSLSGGSNEKLFF.

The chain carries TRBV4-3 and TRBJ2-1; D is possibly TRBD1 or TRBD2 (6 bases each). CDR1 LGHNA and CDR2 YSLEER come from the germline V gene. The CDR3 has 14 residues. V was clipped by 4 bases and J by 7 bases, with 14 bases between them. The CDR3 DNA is TGCGCCAGCAGCCCTGGTGGGGGGCAAAATGAGCAGTTCTTC. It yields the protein CASSPGGGQNEQFF.

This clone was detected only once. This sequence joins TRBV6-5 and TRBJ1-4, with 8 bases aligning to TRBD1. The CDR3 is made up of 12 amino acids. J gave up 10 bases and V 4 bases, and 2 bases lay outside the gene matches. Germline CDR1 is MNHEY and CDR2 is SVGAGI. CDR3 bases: TGTGCCAGCAGTTCGGACAGGGCAAAACTGTTTTTT. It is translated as CASSSDRAKLFF.

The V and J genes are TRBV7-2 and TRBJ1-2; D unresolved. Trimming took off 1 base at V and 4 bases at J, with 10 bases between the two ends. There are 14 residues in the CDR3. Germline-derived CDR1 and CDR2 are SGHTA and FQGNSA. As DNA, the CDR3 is TGTGCCAGCAGCTTAGTTGGAACAAGCTATGGCTACACCTTC. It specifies CASSLVGTSYGYTF.

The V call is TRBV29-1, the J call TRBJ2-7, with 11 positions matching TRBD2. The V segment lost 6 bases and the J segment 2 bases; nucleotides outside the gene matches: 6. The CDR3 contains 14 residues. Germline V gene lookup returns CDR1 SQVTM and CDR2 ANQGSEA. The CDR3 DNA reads TGCAGCGTCGCCCTAGCGGGAGGAACCTACGAGCAGTACTTC. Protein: CSVALAGGTYEQYF.

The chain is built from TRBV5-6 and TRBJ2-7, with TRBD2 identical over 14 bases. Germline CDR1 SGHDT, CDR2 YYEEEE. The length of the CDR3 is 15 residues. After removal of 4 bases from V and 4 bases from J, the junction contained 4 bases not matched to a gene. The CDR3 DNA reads TGTGCCAGCAGCCACCGACTAGCGGGAGGGTACGAGCAGTACTTC. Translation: CASSHRLAGGYEQYF.

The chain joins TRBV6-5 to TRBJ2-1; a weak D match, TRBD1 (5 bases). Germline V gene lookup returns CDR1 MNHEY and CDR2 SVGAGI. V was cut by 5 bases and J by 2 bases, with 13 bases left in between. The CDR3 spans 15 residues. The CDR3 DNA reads TGTGCCAGCAGTACAGGTACCCCTACCTACAATGAGCAGTTCTTC. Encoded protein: CASSTGTPTYNEQFF.

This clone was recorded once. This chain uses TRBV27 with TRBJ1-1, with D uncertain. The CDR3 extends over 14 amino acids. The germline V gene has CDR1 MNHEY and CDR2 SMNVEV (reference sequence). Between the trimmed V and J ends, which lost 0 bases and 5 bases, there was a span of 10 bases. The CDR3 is CASSLSSGRTEAFF. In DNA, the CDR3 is TGTGCCAGCAGTTTATCGAGTGGTCGAACTGAAGCTTTCTTT.

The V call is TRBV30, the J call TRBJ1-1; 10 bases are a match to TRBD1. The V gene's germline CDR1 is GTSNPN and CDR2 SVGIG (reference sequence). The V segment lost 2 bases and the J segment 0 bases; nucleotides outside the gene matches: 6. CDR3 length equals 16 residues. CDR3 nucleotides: TGTGCCTGGAGTTGGGACAGGGGCCCTATGAACACTGAAGCTTTCTTT. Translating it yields CAWSWDRGPMNTEAFF.

The CDR3 spells CASSYSGGSHEQYF. The CDR3 nucleotides are TGTGCCAGCAGTTACTCAGGAGGGTCCCACGAGCAGTACTTC. The chain recombines TRBV6-5 with TRBJ2-7, with D possibly matching TRBD2 (6 bases). Between the trimmed V and J ends, which lost 0 bases and 5 bases, there was a span of 11 bases. The CDR3 totals 14 residues. Germline-derived CDR1 and CDR2 are MNHEY and SVGAGI.

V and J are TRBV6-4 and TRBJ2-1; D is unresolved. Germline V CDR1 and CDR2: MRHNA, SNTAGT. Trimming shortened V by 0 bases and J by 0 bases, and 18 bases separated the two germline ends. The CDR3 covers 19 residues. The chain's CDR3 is CASSDSSNPPDSSYNEQFF. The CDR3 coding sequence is TGTGCCAGCAGTGACTCGAGTAACCCCCCTGACTCCTCCTACAATGAGCAGTTCTTC.

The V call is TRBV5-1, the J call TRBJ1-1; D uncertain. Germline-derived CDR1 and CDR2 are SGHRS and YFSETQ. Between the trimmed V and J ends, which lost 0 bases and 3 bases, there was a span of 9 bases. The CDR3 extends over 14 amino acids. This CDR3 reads CASSLGRRDTEAFF. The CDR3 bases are TGCGCCAGCAGCTTGGGACGGCGGGACACTGAAGCTTTCTTT.

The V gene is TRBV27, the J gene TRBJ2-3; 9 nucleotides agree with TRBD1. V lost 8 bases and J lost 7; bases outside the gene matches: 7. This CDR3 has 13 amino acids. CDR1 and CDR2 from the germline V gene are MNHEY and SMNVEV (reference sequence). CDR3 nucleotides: TGTGCCAGCGGGGACAGGGAGGAGAATACGCAGTATTTT. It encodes CASGDREENTQYF.

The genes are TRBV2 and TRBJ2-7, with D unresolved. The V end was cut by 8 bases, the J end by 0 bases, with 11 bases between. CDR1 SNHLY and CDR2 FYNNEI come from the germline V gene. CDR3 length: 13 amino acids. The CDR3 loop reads CASREDLSYEQYF. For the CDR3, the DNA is TGTGCCAGCCGAGAGGACCTCTCCTACGAGCAGTACTTC.

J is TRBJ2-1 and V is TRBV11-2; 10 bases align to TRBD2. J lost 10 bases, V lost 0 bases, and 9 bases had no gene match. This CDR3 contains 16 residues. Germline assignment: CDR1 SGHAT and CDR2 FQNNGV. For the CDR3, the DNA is TGTGCCAGCAGCTTAGAGGCACTAGCGGGACCAGGGGAGCAGTTCTTC. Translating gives CASSLEALAGPGEQFF.

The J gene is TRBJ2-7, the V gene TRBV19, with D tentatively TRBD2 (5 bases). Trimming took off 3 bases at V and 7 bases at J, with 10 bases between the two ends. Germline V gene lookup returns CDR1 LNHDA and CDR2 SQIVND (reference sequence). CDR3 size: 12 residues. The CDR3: CASSIFGGEQYF. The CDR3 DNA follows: TGTGCCAGTAGTATCTTTGGCGGGGAGCAGTACTTC.

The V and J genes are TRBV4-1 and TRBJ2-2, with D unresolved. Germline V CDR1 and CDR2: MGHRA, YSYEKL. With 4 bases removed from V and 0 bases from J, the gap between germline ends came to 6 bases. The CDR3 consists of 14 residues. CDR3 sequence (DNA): TGCGCCAGCAGCCCCAACGCGAACACCGGGGAGCTGTTTTTT. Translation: CASSPNANTGELFF.